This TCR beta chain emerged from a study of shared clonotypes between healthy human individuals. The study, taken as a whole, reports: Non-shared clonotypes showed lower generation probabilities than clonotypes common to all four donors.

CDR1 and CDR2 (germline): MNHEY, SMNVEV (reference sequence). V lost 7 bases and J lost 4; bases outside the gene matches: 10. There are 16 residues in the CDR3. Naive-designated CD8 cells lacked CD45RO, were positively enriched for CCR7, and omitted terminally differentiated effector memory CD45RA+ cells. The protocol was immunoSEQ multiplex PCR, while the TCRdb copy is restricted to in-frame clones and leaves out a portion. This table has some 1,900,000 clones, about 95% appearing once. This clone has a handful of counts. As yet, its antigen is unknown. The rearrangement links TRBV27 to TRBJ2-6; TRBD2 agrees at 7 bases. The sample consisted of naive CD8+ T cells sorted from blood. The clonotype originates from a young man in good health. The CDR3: CASTSTGGAGANVLTF. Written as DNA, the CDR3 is TGTGCCAGCACCTCGACGGGGGGTGCCGGGGCCAACGTCCTGACTTTC.